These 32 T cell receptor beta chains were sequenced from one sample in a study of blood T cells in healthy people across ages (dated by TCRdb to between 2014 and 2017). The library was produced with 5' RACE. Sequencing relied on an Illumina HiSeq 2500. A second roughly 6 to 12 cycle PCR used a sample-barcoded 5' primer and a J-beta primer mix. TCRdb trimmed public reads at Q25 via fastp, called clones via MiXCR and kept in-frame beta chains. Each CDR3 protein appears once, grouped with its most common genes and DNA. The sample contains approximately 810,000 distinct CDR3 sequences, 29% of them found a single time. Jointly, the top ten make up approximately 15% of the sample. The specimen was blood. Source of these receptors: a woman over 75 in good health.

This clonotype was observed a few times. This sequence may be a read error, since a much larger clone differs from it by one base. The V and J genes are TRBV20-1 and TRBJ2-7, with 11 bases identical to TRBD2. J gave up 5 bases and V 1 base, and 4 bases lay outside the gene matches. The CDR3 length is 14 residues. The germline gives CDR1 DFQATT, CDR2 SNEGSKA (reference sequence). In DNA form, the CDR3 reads TGCAGTGCTAGAGCACTAGCGGGGGACCACGAGCAGTACTTC. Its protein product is CSARALAGDHEQYF.

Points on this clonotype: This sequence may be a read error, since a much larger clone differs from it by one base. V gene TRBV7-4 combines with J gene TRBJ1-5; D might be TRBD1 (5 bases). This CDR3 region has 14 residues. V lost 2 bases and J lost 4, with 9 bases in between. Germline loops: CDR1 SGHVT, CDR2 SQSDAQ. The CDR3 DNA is TGTGCCAGCAGCTTATTGAACAGGAATCAGCCCCAGCATTTT. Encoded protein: CASSLLNRNQPQHF. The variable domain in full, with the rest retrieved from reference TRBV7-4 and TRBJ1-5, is GAGVSQSPRYKVAKRGRDVALRCDSISGHVTLYWYRQTLGQGSEVLTYSQSDAQRDKSGRPSGRFSAERPERSVSTLKIQRTEQGDSAVYLCASSLLNRNQPQHFGDGTRLSIL.

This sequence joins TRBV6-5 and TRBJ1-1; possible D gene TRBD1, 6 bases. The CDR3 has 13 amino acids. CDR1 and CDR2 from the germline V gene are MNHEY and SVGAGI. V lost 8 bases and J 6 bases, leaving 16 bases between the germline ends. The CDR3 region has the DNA TGTGCCAGCCGGGCAGGGGATAAGGCTGAAGCTTTCTTT. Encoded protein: CASRAGDKAEAFF.

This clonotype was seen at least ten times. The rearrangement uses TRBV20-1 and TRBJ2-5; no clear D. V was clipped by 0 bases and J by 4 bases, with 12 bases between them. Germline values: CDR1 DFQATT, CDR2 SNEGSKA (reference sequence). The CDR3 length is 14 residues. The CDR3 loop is CSARDVRAGETQYF. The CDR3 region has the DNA TGCAGTGCTAGAGATGTACGGGCTGGAGAGACCCAGTACTTC.

The CDR3 DNA follows: TGTGCCAGCAGTGAGTGGATCTACGAGCAGTACTTC. Translation gives CASSEWIYEQYF. The chain joins TRBV2 to TRBJ2-7; no clear D gene. Trimming took off 3 bases at V and 3 bases at J, with 6 bases between the two ends. This CDR3 contains 12 residues. Germline-derived CDR1 and CDR2 are SNHLY and FYNNEI. The whole variable domain, remainder taken from reference TRBV2 and TRBJ2-7, is EPEVTQTPSHQVTQMGQEVILRCVPISNHLYFYWYRQILGQKVEFLVSFYNNEISEKSEIFDDQFSVERPDGSNFTLKIRSTKLEDSAMYFCASSEWIYEQYFGPGTRLTVT.

This CDR3 is CASSHHDRLAGGPEQFF. As DNA, the CDR3 is TGCGCCAGCAGCCATCACGACCGTCTAGCGGGGGGACCTGAGCAGTTCTTC. The V call is TRBV4-3, the J call TRBJ2-1; 11 nucleotides line up with TRBD2. Germline assignment: CDR1 LGHNA and CDR2 YSLEER. With 3 bases clipped from V and 9 bases from J, the junction kept 13 bases outside the gene matches. This CDR3 has 17 residues.

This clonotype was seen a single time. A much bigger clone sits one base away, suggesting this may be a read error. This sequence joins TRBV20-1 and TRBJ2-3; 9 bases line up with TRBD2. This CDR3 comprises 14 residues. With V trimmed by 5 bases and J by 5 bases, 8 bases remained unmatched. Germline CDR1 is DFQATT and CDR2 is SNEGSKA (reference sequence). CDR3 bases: TGCAGTGCTGCGCTAGCGGGGCGCATAGATACGCAGTATTTT. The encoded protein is CSAALAGRIDTQYF.

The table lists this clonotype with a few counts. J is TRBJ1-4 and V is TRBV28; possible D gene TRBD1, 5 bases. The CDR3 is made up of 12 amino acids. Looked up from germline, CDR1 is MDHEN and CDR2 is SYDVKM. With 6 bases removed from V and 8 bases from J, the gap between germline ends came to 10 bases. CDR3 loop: CASSPNREKLFF. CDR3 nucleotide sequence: TGTGCCAGCAGCCCCAACAGGGAAAAACTGTTTTTT.

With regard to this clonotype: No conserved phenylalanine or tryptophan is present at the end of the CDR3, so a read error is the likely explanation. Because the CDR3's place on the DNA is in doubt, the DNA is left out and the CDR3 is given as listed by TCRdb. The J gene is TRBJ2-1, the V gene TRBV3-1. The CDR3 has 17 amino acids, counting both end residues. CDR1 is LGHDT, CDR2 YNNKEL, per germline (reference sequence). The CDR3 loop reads CASSQDTGGAPTMSSSS.

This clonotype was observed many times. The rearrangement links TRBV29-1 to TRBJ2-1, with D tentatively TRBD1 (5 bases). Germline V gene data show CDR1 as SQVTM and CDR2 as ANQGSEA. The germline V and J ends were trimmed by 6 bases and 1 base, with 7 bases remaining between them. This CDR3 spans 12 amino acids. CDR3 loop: CSVKGSYNEQFF. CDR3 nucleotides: TGCAGCGTCAAGGGGTCCTACAATGAGCAGTTCTTC.

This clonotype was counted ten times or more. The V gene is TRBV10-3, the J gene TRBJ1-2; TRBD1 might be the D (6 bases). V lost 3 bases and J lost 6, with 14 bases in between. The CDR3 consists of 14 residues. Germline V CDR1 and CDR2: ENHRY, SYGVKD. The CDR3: CAISDRAGEDGYTF. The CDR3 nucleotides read TGTGCCATCAGTGATCGAGCAGGGGAGGATGGCTACACCTTC.

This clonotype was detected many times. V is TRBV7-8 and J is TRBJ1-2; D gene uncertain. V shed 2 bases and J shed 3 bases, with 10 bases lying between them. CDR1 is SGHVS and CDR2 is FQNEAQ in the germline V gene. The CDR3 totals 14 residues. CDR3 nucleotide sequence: TGTGCCAGCAGCTTAAAGGCCGCCGACTATGGCTACACCTTC. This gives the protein CASSLKAADYGYTF.

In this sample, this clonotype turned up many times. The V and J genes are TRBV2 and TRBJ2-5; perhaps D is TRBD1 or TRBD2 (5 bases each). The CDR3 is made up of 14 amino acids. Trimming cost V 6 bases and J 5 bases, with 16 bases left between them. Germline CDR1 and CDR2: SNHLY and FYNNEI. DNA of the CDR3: TGTGCCAGCAGCGACTCGGGGCCCCGGGAGACCCAGTACTTC. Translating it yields CASSDSGPRETQYF.

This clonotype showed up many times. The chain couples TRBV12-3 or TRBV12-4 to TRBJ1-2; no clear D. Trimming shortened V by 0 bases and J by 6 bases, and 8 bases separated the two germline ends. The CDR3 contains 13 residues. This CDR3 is CASSLAGKDGYTF. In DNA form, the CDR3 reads TGTGCCAGCAGTTTAGCAGGGAAGGATGGCTACACCTTC.

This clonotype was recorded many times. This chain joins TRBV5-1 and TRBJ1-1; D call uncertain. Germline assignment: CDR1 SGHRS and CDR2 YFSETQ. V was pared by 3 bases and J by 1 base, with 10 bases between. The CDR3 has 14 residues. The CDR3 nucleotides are TGCGCCAGCAGCTCGGGCAAAGAGAACACTGAAGCTTTCTTT. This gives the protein CASSSGKENTEAFF.

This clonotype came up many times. The CDR3 loop reads CASRRDSYYQETQYF. CDR3 bases: TGTGCCAGCAGACGGGACAGTTATTACCAAGAGACCCAGTACTTC. The genes are TRBV7-2 and TRBJ2-5; 7 bases line up with TRBD1. V shed 6 bases, J shed 0 bases, and the junction held 7 bases outside the gene matches. This CDR3 has 15 amino acids. Germline V gene data show CDR1 as SGHTA and CDR2 as FQGNSA. The full variable domain, in which reference TRBV7-2 and TRBJ2-5 provide the parts outside the CDR3, is GAGVSQSPSNKVTEKGKDVELRCDPISGHTALYWYRQSLGQGLEFLIYFQGNSAPDKSGLPSDRFSAERTGGSVSTLTIQRTQQEDSAVYLCASRRDSYYQETQYFGPGTRLLVL.

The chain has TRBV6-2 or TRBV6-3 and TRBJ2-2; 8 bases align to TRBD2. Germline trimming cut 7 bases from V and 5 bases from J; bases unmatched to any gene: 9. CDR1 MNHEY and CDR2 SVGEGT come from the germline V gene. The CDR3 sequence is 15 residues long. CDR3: CASNNGGVITGELFF. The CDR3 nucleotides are TGTGCCAGCAACAACGGGGGGGTGATAACCGGGGAGCTGTTTTTT.

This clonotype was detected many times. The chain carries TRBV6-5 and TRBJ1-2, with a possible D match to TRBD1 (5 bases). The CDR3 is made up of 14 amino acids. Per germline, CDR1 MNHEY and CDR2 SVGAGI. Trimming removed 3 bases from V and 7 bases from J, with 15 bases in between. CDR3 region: CASSYDSLQGGYTF. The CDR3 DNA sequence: TGTGCCAGCAGTTATGACAGCCTCCAGGGTGGCTACACCTTC.

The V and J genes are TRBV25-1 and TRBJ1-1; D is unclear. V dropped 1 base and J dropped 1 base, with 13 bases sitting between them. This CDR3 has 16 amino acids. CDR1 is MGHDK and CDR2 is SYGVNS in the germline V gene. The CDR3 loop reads CASSELTARENTEAFF. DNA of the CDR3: TGTGCCAGCAGTGAATTAACCGCGAGGGAGAACACTGAAGCTTTCTTT.

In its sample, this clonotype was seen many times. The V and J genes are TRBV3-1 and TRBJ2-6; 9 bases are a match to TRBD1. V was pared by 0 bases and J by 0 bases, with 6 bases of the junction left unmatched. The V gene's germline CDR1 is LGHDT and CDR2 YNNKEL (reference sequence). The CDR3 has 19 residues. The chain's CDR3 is CASSQDLRTGVSGANVLTF. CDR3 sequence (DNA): TGTGCCAGCAGCCAAGATCTTAGGACAGGGGTCTCTGGGGCCAACGTCCTGACTTTC.

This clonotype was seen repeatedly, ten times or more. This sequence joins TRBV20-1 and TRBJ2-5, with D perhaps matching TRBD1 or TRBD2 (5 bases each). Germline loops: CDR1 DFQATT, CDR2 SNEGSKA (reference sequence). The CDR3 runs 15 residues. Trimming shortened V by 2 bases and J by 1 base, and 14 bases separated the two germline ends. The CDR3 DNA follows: TGCAGTGCTAGACCCCCGGGGCGGTTCCAAGAGACCCAGTACTTC. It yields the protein CSARPPGRFQETQYF.

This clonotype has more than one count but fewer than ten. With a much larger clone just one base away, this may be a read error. The CDR3 sequence is CASSLGLAGTDEQYF. The CDR3, as DNA: TGCGCCAGCAGCTTAGGACTAGCGGGGACGGATGAGCAGTACTTC. The chain links TRBV5-1 to TRBJ2-5, with 12 positions matching TRBD2. The CDR3 has 15 amino acids. Germline assignment: CDR1 SGHRS and CDR2 YFSETQ. V shed 2 bases, J shed 11 bases, and the junction held 10 bases outside the gene matches.

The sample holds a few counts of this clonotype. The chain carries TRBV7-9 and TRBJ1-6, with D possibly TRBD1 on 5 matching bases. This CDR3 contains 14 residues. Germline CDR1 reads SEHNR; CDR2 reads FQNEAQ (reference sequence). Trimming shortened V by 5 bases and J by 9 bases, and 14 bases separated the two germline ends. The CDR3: CASSLPGPGSPLHF. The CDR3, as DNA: TGTGCCAGCAGCCTGCCGGGACCGGGTTCACCCCTCCACTTT.

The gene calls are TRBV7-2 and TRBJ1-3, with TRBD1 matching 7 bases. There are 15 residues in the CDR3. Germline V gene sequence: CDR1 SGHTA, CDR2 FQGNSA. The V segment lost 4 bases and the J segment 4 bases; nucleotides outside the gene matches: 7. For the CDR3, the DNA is TGTGCCAGCAGCTATAACAGGGGTGGAGGAAACACCATATATTTT. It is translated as CASSYNRGGGNTIYF.

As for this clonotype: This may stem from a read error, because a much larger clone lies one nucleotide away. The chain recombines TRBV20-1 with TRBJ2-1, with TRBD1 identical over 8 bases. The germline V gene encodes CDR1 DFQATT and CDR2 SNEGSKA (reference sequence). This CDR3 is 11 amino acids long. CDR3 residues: CSPGQGDEQFF. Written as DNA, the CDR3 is TGCAGCCCAGGACAGGGCGATGAGCAGTTCTTC.

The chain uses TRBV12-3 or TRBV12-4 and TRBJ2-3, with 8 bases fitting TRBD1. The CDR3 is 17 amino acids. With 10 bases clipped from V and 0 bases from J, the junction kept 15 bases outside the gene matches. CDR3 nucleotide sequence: TGTGCCAACAGAAAAAGGACAGGGATCATTAGCACAGATACGCAGTATTTT. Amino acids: CANRKRTGIISTDTQYF.

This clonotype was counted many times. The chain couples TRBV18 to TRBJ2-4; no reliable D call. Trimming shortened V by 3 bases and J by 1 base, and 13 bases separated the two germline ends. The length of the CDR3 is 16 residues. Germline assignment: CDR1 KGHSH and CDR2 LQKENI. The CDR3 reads CASSPAPGIAKNIQYF. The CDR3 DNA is TGTGCCAGCTCACCCGCCCCGGGCATTGCCAAAAACATTCAGTACTTC.

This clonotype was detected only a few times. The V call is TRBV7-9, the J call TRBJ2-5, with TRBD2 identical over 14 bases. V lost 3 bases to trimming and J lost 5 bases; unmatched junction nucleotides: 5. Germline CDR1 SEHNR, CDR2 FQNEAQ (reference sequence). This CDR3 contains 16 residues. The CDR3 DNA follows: TGTGCCAGCAGCTTCGCGACTAGCGGGGGGGCGGAGACCCAGTACTTC. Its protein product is CASSFATSGGAETQYF.

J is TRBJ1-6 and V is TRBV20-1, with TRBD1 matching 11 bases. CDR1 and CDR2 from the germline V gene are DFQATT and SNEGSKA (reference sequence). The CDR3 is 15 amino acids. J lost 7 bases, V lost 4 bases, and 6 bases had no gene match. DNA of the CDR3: TGCAGTGCTACCGACGGGACAGGGGGAAATTCACCCCTCCACTTT. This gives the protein CSATDGTGGNSPLHF.

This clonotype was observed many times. The CDR3 region is CASSRYLNLPGQGATYEQYF. DNA of the CDR3: TGTGCCAGCAGCCGATACTTAAACCTGCCGGGACAGGGGGCCACCTACGAGCAGTACTTC. V usage is TRBV7-2 and J usage is TRBJ2-7, with TRBD1 matching 12 bases. V lost 5 bases and J lost 2; bases outside the gene matches: 19. CDR1 is SGHTA, CDR2 FQGNSA, per germline. The CDR3 runs 20 residues.

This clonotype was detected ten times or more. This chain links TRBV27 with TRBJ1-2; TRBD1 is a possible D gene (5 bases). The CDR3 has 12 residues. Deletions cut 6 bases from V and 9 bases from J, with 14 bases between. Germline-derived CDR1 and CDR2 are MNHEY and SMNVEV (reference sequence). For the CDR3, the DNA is TGTGCCAGCAGAAGGGGAGGAGGGAGCTACACCTTC. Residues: CASRRGGGSYTF.

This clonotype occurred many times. CDR3 loop: CATSRGRNLYEQYF. The CDR3 DNA is TGTGCCACCAGCAGAGGCCGAAATCTCTACGAGCAGTACTTC. The chain recombines TRBV15 with TRBJ2-7; D is ambiguous. V shed 1 base and J shed 3 bases, with 10 bases lying between them. The germline V gene encodes CDR1 LNHNV and CDR2 YYDKDF (reference sequence). The CDR3 extends over 14 amino acids.